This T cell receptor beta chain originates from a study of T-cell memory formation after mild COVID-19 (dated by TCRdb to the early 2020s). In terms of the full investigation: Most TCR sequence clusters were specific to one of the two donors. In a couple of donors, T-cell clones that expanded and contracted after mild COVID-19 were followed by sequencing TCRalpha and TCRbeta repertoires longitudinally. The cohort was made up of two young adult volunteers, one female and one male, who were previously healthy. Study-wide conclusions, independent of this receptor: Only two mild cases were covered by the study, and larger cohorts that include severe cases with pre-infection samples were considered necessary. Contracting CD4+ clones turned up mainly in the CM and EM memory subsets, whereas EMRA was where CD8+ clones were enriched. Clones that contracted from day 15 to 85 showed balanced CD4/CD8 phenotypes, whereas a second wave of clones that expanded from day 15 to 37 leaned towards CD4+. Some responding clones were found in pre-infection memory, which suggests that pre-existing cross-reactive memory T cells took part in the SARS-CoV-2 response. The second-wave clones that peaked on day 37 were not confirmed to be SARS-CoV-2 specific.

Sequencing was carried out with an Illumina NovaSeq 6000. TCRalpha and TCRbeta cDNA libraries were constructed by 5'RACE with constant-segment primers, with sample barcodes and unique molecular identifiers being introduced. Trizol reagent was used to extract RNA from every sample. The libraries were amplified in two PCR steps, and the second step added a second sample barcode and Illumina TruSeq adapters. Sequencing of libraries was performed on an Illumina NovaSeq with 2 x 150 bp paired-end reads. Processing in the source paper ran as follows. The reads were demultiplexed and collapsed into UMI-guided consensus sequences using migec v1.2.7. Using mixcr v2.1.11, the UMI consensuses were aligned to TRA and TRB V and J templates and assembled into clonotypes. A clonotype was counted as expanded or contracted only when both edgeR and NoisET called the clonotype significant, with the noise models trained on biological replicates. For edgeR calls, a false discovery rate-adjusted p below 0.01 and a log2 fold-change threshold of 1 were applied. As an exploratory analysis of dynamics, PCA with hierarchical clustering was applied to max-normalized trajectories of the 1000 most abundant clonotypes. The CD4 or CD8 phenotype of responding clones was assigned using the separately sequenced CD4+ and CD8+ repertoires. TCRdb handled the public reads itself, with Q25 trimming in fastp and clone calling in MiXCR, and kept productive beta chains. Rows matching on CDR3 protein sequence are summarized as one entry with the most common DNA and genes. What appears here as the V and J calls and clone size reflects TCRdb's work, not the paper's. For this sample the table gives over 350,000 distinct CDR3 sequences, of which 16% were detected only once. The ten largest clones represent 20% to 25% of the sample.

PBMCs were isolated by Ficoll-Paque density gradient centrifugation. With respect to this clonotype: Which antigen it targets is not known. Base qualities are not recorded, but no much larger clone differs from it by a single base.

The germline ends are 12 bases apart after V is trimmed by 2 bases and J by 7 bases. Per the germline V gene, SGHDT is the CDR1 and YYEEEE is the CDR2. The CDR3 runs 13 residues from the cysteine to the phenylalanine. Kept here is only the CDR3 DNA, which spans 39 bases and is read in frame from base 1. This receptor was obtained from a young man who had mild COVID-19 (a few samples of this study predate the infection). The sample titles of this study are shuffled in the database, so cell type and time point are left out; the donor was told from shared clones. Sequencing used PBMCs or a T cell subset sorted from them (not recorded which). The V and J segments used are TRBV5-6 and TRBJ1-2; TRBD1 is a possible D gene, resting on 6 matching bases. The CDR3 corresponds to CASSFTGLGGYTF. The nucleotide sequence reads TGTGCCAGCAGCTTCACAGGGCTGGGTGGCTACACCTTC.